The clone carrying this T cell receptor (beta chain) was counted at least ten times. As yet, its antigen is unknown. The data derive from a study of T cell clonality in common variable immunodeficiency. Overall study findings and caveats: What drives increased CVID clonality needs T cell subpopulation sequencing. Fewer deletions and N-nucleotide insertions were reportedly seen in common variable immunodeficiency TCR beta sequences.

Control and CVID samples contributed equal amounts of genomic DNA. Clones were sequenced by immunoSEQ multiplex PCR, and TCRdb holds only the in-frame ones, with some missing. The sample has 50,000 to 60,000 clones, none seen only once; the top ten hold about 2%. Patients and controls were mostly of Caucasian heritage. This sequence was found in a person aged 18 to 69 in good health. The sample taken for sequencing was peripheral blood mononuclear cells.

The sequenced part of the CDR3 DNA is TGTGCCAGCAGTTCTAAGGGGTCGGTTTCCTACAATGAG. This gives the protein CASSSKGSVSYNE. In full, the CDR3 reads CASSSKGSVSYNEQFF. The V call is TRBV6-2 or TRBV6-3, the J call TRBJ2-1, with D possibly matching TRBD1 (5 bases). The read falls 3 residues short of the CDR3 end, and the missing part is taken from the germline J gene. Germline values: CDR1 MNHEY, CDR2 SVGEGT. V was cut by 4 bases and J by 1 base, with 14 bases left in between. This CDR3 region has 16 residues.